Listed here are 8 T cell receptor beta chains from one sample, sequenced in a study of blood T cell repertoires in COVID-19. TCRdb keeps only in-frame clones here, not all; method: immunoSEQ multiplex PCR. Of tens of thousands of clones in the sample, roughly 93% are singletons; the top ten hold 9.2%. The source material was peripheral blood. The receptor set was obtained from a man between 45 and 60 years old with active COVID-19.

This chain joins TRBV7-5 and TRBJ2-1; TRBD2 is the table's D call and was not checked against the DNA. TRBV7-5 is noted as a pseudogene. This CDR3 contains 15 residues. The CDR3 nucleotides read TGTGCCAGAAGCGCGAGGACTAGTAGGAGCAATGAGCAGTTCTTC. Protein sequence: CARSARTSRSNEQFF.

CDR3 DNA: TGTGCCAGCGGCTCCGGGTCCTCCTATAATTCACCCCTCCACTTT. Translated, it gives CASGSGSSYNSPLHF. The chain employs TRBV3-1 (or the pseudogene TRBV3-2) and TRBJ1-6, with D hard to call. Trimming removed 8 bases from V and 0 bases from J, with 11 bases in between. Germline CDR1 and CDR2: LGHDT and YNNKEL (reference sequence). This CDR3 is built from 15 residues.

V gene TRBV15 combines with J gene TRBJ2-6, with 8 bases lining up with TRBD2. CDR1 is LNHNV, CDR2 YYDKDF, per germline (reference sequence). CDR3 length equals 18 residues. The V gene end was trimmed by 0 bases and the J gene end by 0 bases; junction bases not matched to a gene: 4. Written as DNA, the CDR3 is TGTGCCACCAGCAGAGAGGGCGGGAGGAGCTCTGGGGCCAACGTCCTGACTTTC. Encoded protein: CATSREGGRSSGANVLTF.

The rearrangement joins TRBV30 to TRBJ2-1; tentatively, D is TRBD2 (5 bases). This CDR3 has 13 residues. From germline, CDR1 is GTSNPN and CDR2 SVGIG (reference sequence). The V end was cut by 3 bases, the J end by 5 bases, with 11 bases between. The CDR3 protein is CAWRSGGNNEQFF. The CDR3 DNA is TGTGCCTGGAGGAGCGGAGGAAACAATGAGCAGTTCTTC.

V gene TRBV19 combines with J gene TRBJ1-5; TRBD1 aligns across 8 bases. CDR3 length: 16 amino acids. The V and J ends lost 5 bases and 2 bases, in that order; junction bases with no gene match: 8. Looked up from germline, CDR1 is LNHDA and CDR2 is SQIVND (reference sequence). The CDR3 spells CASSAPGTGGNQPQHF. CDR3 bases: TGTGCCAGTAGTGCGCCCGGGACAGGCGGCAATCAGCCCCAGCATTTT. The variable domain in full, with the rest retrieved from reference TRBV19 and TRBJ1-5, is DGGITQSPKYLFRKEGQNVTLSCEQNLNHDAMYWYRQDPGQGLRLIYYSQIVNDFQKGDIAEGYSVSREKKESFPLTVTSAQKNPTAFYLCASSAPGTGGNQPQHFGDGTRLSIL.

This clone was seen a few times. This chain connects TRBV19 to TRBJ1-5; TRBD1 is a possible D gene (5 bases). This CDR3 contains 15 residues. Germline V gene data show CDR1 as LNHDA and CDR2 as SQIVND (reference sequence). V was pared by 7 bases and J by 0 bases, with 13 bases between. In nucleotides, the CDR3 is TGTGCCAGTAATGACAGATTGTATAGCAATCAGCCCCAGCATTTT. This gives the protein CASNDRLYSNQPQHF.

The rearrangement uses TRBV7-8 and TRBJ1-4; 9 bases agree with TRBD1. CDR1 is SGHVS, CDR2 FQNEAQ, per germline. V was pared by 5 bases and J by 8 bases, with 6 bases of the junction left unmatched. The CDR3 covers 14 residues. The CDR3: CASSPGTGTEKLFF. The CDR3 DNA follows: TGTGCCAGCAGCCCCGGGACAGGGACAGAAAAACTGTTTTTT.

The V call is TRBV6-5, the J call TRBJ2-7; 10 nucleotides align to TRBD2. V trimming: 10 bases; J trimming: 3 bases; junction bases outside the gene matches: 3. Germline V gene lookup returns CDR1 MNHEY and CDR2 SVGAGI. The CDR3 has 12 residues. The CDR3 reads CATLAGGYEQYF. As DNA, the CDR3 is TGTGCCACCTTAGCGGGAGGCTACGAGCAGTACTTC.